Below are 10 T cell receptor beta chains sequenced from a single sample in a study of post-analysis software for immune sequencing data. For these TCRs, the target antigens are not known. Built from TCR beta cDNA, the libraries had unique molecular identifiers in them. Each CDR3 protein gets one entry after TCRdb re-called the PCR reads with MiXCR. This sample has roughly 410,000 distinct CDR3 sequences, with roughly 38% found just once. Study-level points and caveats: Roughly 5 TRBV segments occurring more often in patients than controls included TRBV5-6, TRBV5-1 and TRBV20-1.

The sequencing sample was made of blood. All receptors come from a girl under 18 with multiple sclerosis.

The V call is TRBV5-1, the J call TRBJ2-3; TRBD2 is a possible D gene (6 bases). The germline V gene has CDR1 SGHRS and CDR2 YFSETQ. This CDR3 has 13 amino acids. V lost 3 bases and J lost 3, with 8 bases in between. In nucleotides, the CDR3 is TGCGCCAGCAGCTCGGGAGATACAGATACGCAGTATTTT. This codes for CASSSGDTDTQYF. The variable domain in full, with the rest retrieved from reference TRBV5-1 and TRBJ2-3, is KAGVTQTPRYLIKTRGQQVTLSCSPISGHRSVSWYQQTPGQGLQFLFEYFSETQRNKGNFPGRFSGRQFSNSRSEMNVSTLELGDSALYLCASSSGDTDTQYFGPGTRLTVL.

DNA for the CDR3: TGTGCCAGCAGCCCTCAGCGGGCCTCAGACAATGAGCAGTTCTTC. This codes for CASSPQRASDNEQFF. This chain links TRBV7-9 with TRBJ2-1, with D maybe TRBD2 (6 bases). CDR3 length equals 15 residues. V was clipped by 5 bases and J by 5 bases, with 16 bases between them. The germline V gene encodes CDR1 SEHNR and CDR2 FQNEAQ (reference sequence).

This clonotype turned up a few times. This chain links TRBV7-9 with TRBJ2-7, with D possibly matching TRBD2 (5 bases). The length of the CDR3 is 15 residues. CDR1 SEHNR and CDR2 FQNEAQ come from the germline V gene (reference sequence). Trimming shortened V by 5 bases and J by 0 bases, and 14 bases separated the two germline ends. CDR3 in DNA: TGTGCCAGCAGCCAAGGACTCCTTGTCTCCTACGAGCAGTACTTC. This sequence encodes CASSQGLLVSYEQYF.

This clonotype was observed once. The CDR3 ends on some other residue instead of the conserved phenylalanine or tryptophan, so this is likely a read error. The chain employs TRBV6-5 and TRBJ2-1, with D perhaps TRBD1 or TRBD2 (5 bases each). CDR1 MNHEY and CDR2 SVGAGI come from the germline V gene. The CDR3 consists of 17 residues. Trimming took 2 bases from V and 4 from J, leaving 18 bases between them. The CDR3 sequence is CASSYRMFTGQYNEQFV. In DNA form, the CDR3 reads TGTGCCAGCAGTTACCGGATGTTTACGGGGCAATACAATGAGCAGTTCGTC.

The chain carries TRBV9 and TRBJ2-1; D unresolved. CDR3 size: 16 residues. Trimming shortened V by 0 bases and J by 0 bases, and 10 bases separated the two germline ends. The V gene's germline CDR1 is SGDLS and CDR2 YYNGEE. CDR3: CASSVGLLSSYNEQFF. Here the CDR3 DNA reads TGTGCCAGCAGCGTAGGCCTCCTCAGCTCCTACAATGAGCAGTTCTTC.

This sequence joins TRBV5-1 and TRBJ2-3; no clear D. CDR3 length equals 16 residues. Trimming left V 4 bases short and J 2 bases short, with 17 bases between. The germline V gene has CDR1 SGHRS and CDR2 YFSETQ. Here the CDR3 reads CASSPAAVSFTDTQYF. The CDR3 bases are TGCGCCAGCAGCCCGGCCGCAGTTTCCTTCACAGATACGCAGTATTTT.

This clonotype was seen more than once but under ten times. The V and J genes are TRBV5-5 and TRBJ1-2; possibly TRBD1 for D (6 bases). V was shortened by 1 base and J by 8 bases, with 12 bases between the two germline ends. CDR1 and CDR2 (germline): SGHKS, YYEKEE (reference sequence). The CDR3 covers 13 residues. The CDR3 is CASSLYYTGGYTF. The CDR3 bases are TGTGCCAGCAGCTTGTATTATACAGGGGGCTACACCTTC.

The chain uses TRBV10-3 and TRBJ1-6; 8 positions match TRBD1. Trimming cost V 6 bases and J 10 bases; bases outside gene matches: 2. CDR1 and CDR2 (germline): ENHRY, SYGVKD. The CDR3 has 12 residues. This CDR3 reads CAIRDRESPLHF. CDR3 bases: TGTGCCATCAGGGACAGGGAATCACCCCTCCACTTT.

The chain couples TRBV9 to TRBJ2-1; D could derive from TRBD1 or TRBD2 (5 bases each). V gave up 4 bases and J gave up 3 bases, with 23 bases separating them. Germline-derived CDR1 and CDR2 are SGDLS and YYNGEE. The CDR3 extends over 18 amino acids. CDR3 in amino acids: CASSPQTRGGRVYNEQFF. DNA for the CDR3: TGTGCCAGCAGCCCCCAAACCCGGGGCGGCAGGGTCTACAATGAGCAGTTCTTC. Together with reference TRBV9 and TRBJ2-1, the CDR3 gives the full variable domain: DSGVTQTPKHLITATGQRVTLRCSPRSGDLSVYWYQQSLDQGLQFLIQYYNGEERAKGNILERFSAQQFPDLHSELNLSSLELGDSALYFCASSPQTRGGRVYNEQFFGPGTRLTVL.

This clonotype was picked up many times. The genes are TRBV12-3 or TRBV12-4 and TRBJ2-6; D not certain. This CDR3 comprises 13 residues. V lost 5 bases and J 0 bases, leaving 2 bases between the germline ends. CDR3: CASSGSGANVLTF. The DNA of the CDR3 is TGTGCCAGCAGTGGCTCTGGGGCCAACGTCCTGACTTTC.